The 12 T cell receptor beta chains listed next were all sequenced from one sample in a study of a mutant IDH1 vaccine in newly diagnosed glioma (dated by TCRdb to the early 2020s). Interpreted using the paper, the time point label stands for: week 35, safety follow-up. Each vaccine dose, consisting of 300 ug of a 20-mer mutant IDH1 peptide in Montanide, was administered subcutaneously with topical imiquimod. The receptor library was made with the immunoSEQ multiplex PCR assay. TCRdb took over this immuneACCESS table, retaining in-frame rearrangements with V and J assigned. Such tables are incomplete; in checked studies, under half of the missing clones stem from an unresolved V gene, and the remainder is unexplained. Recorded for this sample are about 58,000 clones; roughly 81% of them occurred a single time. Roughly 5.3% of the sample is in the top ten clones. Their recognized antigens are unknown.

The specimen comprised PBMCs, sampled from a glioma patient whose treatment included an IDH1 peptide vaccine. All receptors derive from a man in his forties with glioma.

The chain joins TRBV7-9 to TRBJ2-5; the D gene is possibly TRBD1 (5 bases). V was cut by 4 bases and J by 1 base, with 22 bases left in between. The germline V gene has CDR1 SEHNR and CDR2 FQNEAQ (reference sequence). The CDR3 loop spans 18 amino acids. CDR3 sequence (DNA): TGTGCCAGCAGCTCTATCGACTCAGGGTGGATCCTCCAAGAGACCCAGTACTTC. Translation gives CASSSIDSGWILQETQYF. Supplemented by reference TRBV7-9 and TRBJ2-5, the full variable domain reads DTGVSQNPRHKITKRGQNVTFRCDPISEHNRLYWYRQTLGQGPEFLTYFQNEAQLEKSRLLSDRFSAERPKGSFSTLEIQRTEQGDSAMYLCASSSIDSGWILQETQYFGPGTRLLVL.

The chain recombines TRBV6-4 with TRBJ2-3; D uncertain. V dropped 4 bases and J dropped 2 bases, with 13 bases sitting between them. There are 15 residues in the CDR3. Germline-derived CDR1 and CDR2 are MRHNA and SNTAGT. As DNA, the CDR3 is TGTGCCAGCAGTGCCAGTCCTGACTCCACAGATACGCAGTATTTT. Protein sequence: CASSASPDSTDTQYF.

CDR3: CASSPTSPSSYNEQFF. For the CDR3, the DNA is TGTGCCAGCTCACCAACTAGCCCGAGCTCCTACAATGAGCAGTTCTTC. The chain uses TRBV18 and TRBJ2-1; a possible D gene is TRBD2 (6 bases). CDR1 and CDR2 (germline): KGHSH, LQKENI. The V end lost 2 bases, the J end lost 0 bases, and 11 bases lay between the germline ends. The CDR3 totals 16 residues.

This clone was seen a handful of times. This chain joins TRBV4-1 and TRBJ1-1, with TRBD1 matching 7 bases. CDR1 MGHRA and CDR2 YSYEKL come from the germline V gene. Unmatched junction bases numbered 7, after V lost 2 bases and J lost 7 bases. CDR3 length: 14 residues. The CDR3 DNA reads TGCGCCAGCAGCCAAAACAGGGGATTTTTTGAAGCTTTCTTT. Translated, it gives CASSQNRGFFEAFF.

This clone appeared a few times. The V and J genes are TRBV7-3 and TRBJ2-5, with D possibly being TRBD2 (6 bases). This CDR3 contains 16 residues. V was pared by 7 bases and J by 13 bases, with 31 bases between. Germline CDR1 and CDR2: SGHTA and FQGTGA. CDR3 residues: CASTLGGDVANRGRYF. The CDR3 nucleotides read TGTGCCAGCACCCTAGGCGGGGATGTCGCCAACCGAGGGAGGTACTTC.

The V call is TRBV9, the J call TRBJ2-5, with D tentatively TRBD1 (5 bases). Trimming removed 4 bases at V and 4 bases at J, with 17 bases between. Per the germline V gene, CDR1 is SGDLS and CDR2 is YYNGEE. This CDR3 comprises 15 residues. Here the CDR3 reads CASSPGIQQGETQYF. The CDR3 bases are TGTGCCAGCAGCCCTGGGATCCAGCAGGGAGAGACCCAGTACTTC. Supplemented by reference TRBV9 and TRBJ2-5, the full variable domain reads DSGVTQTPKHLITATGQRVTLRCSPRSGDLSVYWYQQSLDQGLQFLIQYYNGEERAKGNILERFSAQQFPDLHSELNLSSLELGDSALYFCASSPGIQQGETQYFGPGTRLLVL.

The chain employs TRBV30 and TRBJ1-2; D remains unclear. Per the germline V gene, CDR1 is GTSNPN and CDR2 is SVGIG (reference sequence). With 2 bases removed from V and 5 bases from J, the gap between germline ends came to 18 bases. The CDR3 runs to 15 residues. CDR3: CAWSPPRTQLYGYTF. In DNA form, the CDR3 reads TGTGCCTGGAGTCCCCCAAGGACGCAGCTTTATGGCTACACCTTC.

This chain connects TRBV5-1 to TRBJ2-1; TRBD2 is a possible D gene (6 bases). Germline assignment: CDR1 SGHRS and CDR2 YFSETQ. V dropped 0 bases and J dropped 7 bases, with 11 bases sitting between them. The CDR3 consists of 14 residues. CDR3 sequence reads: CASSLGAGGNEQFF. CDR3 nucleotide sequence: TGCGCCAGCAGCTTGGGCGCCGGGGGAAATGAGCAGTTCTTC.

This clone was seen a handful of times. The chain uses TRBV10-3 and TRBJ2-2; D is perhaps TRBD2 (7 bases). There are 15 residues in the CDR3. V lost 9 bases, J lost 0 bases, and 14 bases lay in between. Per the germline V gene, CDR1 is ENHRY and CDR2 is SYGVKD. CDR3 coding DNA: TGTGCCATGGGGTACGGGGGGCCGAACACCGGGGAGCTGTTTTTT. Its translation is CAMGYGGPNTGELFF.

The CDR3: CASSLSYNEQFF. For the CDR3, the DNA is TGTGCCAGCTCTCTGTCCTACAATGAGCAGTTCTTC. The gene calls are TRBV28 and TRBJ2-1; no definite D call. The V and J ends lost 8 bases and 1 base respectively, with 6 bases between them. Germline lookup yields CDR1 MDHEN and CDR2 SYDVKM. This CDR3 is built from 12 residues.

CDR3 sequence reads: CASSLSPQGDSPLHF. The CDR3 DNA follows: TGTGCCAGCAGCTTGTCGCCCCAGGGAGATTCACCCCTCCACTTT. The chain has TRBV5-6 and TRBJ1-6; D might be TRBD1 (5 bases). The CDR3 has 15 amino acids. V was shortened by 1 base and J by 8 bases, with 13 bases between the two germline ends. Germline V CDR1 and CDR2: SGHDT, YYEEEE.

This rearrangement joins TRBV30 to TRBJ2-1; a possible D gene is TRBD2 (5 bases). The CDR3 extends over 13 amino acids. V was shortened by 0 bases and J by 8 bases, with 11 bases between the two germline ends. The germline gives CDR1 GTSNPN, CDR2 SVGIG (reference sequence). The chain's CDR3 is CAWSVGAGDEQFF. CDR3 bases: TGTGCCTGGAGTGTGGGAGCAGGCGATGAGCAGTTCTTC.